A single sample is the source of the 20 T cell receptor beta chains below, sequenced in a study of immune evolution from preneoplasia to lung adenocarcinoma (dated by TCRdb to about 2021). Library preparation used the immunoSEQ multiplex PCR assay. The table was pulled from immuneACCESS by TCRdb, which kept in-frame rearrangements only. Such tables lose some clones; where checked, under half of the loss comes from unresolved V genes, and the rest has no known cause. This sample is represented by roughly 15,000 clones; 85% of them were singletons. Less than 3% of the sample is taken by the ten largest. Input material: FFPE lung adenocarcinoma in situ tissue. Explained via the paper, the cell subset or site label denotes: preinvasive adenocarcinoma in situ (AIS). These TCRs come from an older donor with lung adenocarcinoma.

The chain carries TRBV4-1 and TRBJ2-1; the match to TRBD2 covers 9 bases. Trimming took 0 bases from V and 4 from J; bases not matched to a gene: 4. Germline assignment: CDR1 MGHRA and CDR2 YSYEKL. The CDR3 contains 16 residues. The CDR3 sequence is CASSQERTSEYNEQFF. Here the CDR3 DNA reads TGCGCCAGCAGCCAAGAACGGACTAGCGAATACAATGAGCAGTTCTTC.

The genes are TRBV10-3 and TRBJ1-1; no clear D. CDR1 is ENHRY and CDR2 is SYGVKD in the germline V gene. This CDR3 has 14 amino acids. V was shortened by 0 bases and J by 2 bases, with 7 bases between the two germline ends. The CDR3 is CAISESALNTEAFF. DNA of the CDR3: TGTGCCATCAGTGAGTCGGCGCTAAACACTGAAGCTTTCTTT.

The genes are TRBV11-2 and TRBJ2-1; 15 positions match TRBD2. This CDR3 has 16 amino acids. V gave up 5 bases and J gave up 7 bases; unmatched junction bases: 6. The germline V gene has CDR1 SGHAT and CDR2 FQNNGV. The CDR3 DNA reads TGTGCCAGCAGCAGGGGACTAGCGGGAGGTTGGAATGAGCAGTTCTTC. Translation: CASSRGLAGGWNEQFF.

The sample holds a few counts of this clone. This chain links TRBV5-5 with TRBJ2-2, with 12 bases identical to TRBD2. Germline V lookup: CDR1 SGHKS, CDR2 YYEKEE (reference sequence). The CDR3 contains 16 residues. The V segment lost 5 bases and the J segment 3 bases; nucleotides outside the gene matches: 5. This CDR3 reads CASRPTSGSDTGELFF. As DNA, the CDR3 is TGTGCCAGCAGGCCGACTAGCGGGAGCGACACCGGGGAGCTGTTTTTT.

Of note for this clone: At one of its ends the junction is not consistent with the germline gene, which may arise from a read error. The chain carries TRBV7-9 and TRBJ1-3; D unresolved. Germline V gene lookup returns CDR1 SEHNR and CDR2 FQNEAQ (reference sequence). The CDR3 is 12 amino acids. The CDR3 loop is CASSLIWQQPNF. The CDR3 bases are TGTGCCAGCAGCTTAATTTGGCAACAACCTAATTTT.

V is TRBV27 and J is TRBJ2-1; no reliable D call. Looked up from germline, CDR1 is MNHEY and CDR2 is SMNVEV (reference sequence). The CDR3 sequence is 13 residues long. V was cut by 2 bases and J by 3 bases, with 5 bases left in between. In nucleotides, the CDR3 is TGTGCCAGCAGTTTAAACTTCTACAATGAGCAGTTCTTC. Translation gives CASSLNFYNEQFF.

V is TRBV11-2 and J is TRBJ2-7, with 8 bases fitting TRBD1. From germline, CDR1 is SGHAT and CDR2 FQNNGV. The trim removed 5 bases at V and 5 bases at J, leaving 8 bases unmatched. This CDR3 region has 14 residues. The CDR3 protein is CASSADRGSHEQYF. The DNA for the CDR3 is TGTGCCAGCAGCGCCGACAGGGGCAGTCACGAGCAGTACTTC.

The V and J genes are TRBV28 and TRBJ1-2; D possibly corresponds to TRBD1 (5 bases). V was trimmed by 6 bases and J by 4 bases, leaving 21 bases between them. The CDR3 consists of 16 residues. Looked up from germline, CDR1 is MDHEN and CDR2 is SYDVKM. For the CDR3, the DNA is TGTGCCAGCAGCTCTTCCCTTCCCGTTGGGGCCTATGGCTACACCTTC. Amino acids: CASSSSLPVGAYGYTF.

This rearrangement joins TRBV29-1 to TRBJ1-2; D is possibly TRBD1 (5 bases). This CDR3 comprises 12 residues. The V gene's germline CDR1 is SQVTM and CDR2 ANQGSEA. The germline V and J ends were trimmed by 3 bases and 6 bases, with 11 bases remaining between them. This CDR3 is CSVDRAGDGYTF. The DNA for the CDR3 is TGCAGCGTTGACAGGGCCGGAGATGGCTACACCTTC.

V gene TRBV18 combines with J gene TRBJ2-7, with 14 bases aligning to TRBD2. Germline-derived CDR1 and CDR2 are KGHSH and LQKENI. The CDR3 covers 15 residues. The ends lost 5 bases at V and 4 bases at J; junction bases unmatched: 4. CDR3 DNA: TGTGCCAGCTCAAAAGGGACTAGCGGGAGTTACGAGCAGTACTTC. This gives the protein CASSKGTSGSYEQYF.

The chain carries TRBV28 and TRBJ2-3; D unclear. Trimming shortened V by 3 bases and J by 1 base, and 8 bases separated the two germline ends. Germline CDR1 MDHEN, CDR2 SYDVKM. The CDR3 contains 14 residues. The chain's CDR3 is CASSFGQGTDTQYF. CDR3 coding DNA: TGTGCCAGCAGTTTTGGGCAGGGCACAGATACGCAGTATTTT.

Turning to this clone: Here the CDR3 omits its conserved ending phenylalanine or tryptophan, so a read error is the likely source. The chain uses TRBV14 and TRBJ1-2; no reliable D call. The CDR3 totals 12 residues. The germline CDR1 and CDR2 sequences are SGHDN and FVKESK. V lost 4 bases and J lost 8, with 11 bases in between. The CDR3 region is CASSLMPGGYTL. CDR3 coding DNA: TGTGCCAGCAGCCTTATGCCGGGGGGCTACACCCTC.

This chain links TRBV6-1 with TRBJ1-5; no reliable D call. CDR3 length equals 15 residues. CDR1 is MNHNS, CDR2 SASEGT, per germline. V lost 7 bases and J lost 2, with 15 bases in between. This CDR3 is CASTKGLSGNQPQHF. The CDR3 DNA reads TGTGCCAGCACCAAAGGACTCTCCGGCAATCAGCCCCAGCATTTT.

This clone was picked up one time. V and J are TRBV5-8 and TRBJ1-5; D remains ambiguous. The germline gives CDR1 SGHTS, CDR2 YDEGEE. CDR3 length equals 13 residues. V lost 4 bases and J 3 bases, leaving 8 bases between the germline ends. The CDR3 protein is CASSRGLNQPQHF. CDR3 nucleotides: TGTGCCAGCAGCCGTGGACTCAATCAGCCCCAGCATTTT.

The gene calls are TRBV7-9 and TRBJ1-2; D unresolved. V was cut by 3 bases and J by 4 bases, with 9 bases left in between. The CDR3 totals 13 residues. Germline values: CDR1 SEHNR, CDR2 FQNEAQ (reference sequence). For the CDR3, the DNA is TGTGCCAGCAGCTTCCCTCCCAGCTATGGCTACACCTTC. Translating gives CASSFPPSYGYTF. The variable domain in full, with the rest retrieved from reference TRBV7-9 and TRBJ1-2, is DTGVSQNPRHKITKRGQNVTFRCDPISEHNRLYWYRQTLGQGPEFLTYFQNEAQLEKSRLLSDRFSAERPKGSFSTLEIQRTEQGDSAMYLCASSFPPSYGYTFGSGTRLTVV.

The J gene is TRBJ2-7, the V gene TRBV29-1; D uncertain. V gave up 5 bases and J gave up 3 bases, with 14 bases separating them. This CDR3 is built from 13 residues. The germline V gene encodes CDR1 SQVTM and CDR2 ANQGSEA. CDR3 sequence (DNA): TGCAGCGTTCAGAAGACTGGCCTCTACGAGCAGTACTTC. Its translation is CSVQKTGLYEQYF.

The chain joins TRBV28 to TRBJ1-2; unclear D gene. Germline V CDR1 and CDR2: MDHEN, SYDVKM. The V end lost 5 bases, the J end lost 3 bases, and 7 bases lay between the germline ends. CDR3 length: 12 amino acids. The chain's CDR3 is CASSLFDYGYTF. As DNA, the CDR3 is TGTGCCAGCAGTCTCTTTGACTATGGCTACACCTTC.

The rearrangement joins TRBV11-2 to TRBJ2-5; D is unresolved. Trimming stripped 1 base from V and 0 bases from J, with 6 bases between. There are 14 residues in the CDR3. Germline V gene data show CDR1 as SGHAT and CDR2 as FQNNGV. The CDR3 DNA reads TGTGCCAGCAGCTTAGGGGCGGACCAAGAGACCCAGTACTTC. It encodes CASSLGADQETQYF.

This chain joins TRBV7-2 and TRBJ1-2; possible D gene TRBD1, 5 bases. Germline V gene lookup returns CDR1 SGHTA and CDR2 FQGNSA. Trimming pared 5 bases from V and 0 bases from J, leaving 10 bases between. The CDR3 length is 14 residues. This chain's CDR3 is CASSPGTANYGYTF. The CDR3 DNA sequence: TGTGCCAGCAGCCCGGGGACCGCTAACTATGGCTACACCTTC.

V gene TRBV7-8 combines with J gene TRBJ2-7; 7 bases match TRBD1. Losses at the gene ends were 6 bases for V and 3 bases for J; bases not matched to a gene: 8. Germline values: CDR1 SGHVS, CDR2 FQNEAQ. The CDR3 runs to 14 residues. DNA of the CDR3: TGTGCCAGCAGTCCCACGGGACAGAACTACGAGCAGTACTTC. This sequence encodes CASSPTGQNYEQYF.